This T cell receptor (beta chain) stems from a study of cytomegalovirus exposure and HLA in healthy donors. Study summary: About 80 million unique TCR sequences came from HLA-typed donors in an early release. Study-wide points: Upon later analysis, TCR association rates were observed to vary by HLA locus, being highest for DRB1 and lowest for HLA-C.

60 Vbeta and 13 Jbeta primers were used in PCR. The repertoire was sequenced with immunoSEQ multiplex PCR; TCRdb's copy has only in-frame clones and lacks some. The sample contains 100,000 to 150,000 clones, over 60% of which appear only once. Concerning this clone itself: Its target is unknown.

Germline CDR1 is SEHNR and CDR2 is FQNEAQ (reference sequence). This CDR3 is built from 16 residues. With V trimmed by 2 bases and J by 5 bases, 6 bases remained unmatched. The clonotype originates from a woman in her fifties or sixties in good health and CMV-seronegative. This chain connects TRBV7-9 to TRBJ2-1; TRBD2 matches at 10 bases. Sequencing input: PBMCs. The CDR3 is CASSLTSGARDNEQFF. In DNA, the CDR3 is TGTGCCAGCAGCTTAACTAGCGGGGCCCGGGACAATGAGCAGTTCTTC.